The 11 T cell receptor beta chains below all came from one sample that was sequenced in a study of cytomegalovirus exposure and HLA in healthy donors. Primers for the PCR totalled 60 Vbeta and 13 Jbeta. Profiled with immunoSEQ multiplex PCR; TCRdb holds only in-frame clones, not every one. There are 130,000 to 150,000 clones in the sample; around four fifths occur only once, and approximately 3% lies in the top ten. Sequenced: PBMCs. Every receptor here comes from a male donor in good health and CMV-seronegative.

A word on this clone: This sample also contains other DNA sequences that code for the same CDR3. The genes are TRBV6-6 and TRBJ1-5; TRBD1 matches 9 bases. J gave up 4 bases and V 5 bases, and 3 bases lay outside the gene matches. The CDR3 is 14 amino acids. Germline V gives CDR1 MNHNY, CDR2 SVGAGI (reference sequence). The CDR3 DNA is TGTGCCAGCAGTCGTGACAGGGGGAATCAGCCCCAGCATTTT. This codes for CASSRDRGNQPQHF.

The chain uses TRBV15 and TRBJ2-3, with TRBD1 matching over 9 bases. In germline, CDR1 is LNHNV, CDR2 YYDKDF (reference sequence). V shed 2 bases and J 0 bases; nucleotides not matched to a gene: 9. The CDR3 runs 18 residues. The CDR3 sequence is CATSRKRQGVVSTDTQYF. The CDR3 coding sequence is TGTGCCACCAGCAGAAAAAGACAGGGGGTGGTTAGCACAGATACGCAGTATTTT.

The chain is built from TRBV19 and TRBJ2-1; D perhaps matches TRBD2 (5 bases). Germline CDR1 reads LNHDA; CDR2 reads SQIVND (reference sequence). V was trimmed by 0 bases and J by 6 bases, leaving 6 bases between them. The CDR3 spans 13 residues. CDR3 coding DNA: TGTGCCAGTAGTATAGACCTAGCCAATGAGCAGTTCTTC. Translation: CASSIDLANEQFF.

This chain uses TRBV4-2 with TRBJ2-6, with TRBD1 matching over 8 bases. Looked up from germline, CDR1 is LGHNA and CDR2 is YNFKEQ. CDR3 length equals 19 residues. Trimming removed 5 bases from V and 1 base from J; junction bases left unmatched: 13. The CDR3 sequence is CASSGGQGATTSGANVLTF. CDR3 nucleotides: TGTGCCAGCAGCGGCGGTCAGGGGGCGACGACTTCTGGGGCCAACGTCCTGACTTTC.

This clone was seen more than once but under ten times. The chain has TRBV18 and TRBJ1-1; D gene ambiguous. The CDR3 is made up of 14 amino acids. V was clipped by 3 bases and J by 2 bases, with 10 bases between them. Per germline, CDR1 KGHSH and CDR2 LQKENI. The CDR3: CASSPAGRNTEAFF. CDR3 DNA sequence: TGTGCCAGCTCACCCGCCGGGAGAAACACTGAAGCTTTCTTT. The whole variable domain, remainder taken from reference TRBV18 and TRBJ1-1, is NAGVMQNPRHLVRRRGQEARLRCSPMKGHSHVYWYRQLPEEGLKFMVYLQKENIIDESGMPKERFSAEFPKEGPSILRIQQVVRGDSAAYFCASSPAGRNTEAFFGQGTRLTVV.

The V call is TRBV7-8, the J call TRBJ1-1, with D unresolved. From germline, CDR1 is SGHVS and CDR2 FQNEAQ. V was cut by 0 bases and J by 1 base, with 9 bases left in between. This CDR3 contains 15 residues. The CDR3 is CASSLARAANTEAFF. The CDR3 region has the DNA TGTGCCAGCAGCTTAGCGCGGGCTGCGAACACTGAAGCTTTCTTT. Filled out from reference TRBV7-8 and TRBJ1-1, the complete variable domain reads GAGVSQSPRYKVAKRGQDVALRCDPISGHVSLFWYQQALGQGPEFLTYFQNEAQLDKSGLPSDRFFAERPEGSVSTLKIQRTQQEDSAVYLCASSLARAANTEAFFGQGTRLTVV.

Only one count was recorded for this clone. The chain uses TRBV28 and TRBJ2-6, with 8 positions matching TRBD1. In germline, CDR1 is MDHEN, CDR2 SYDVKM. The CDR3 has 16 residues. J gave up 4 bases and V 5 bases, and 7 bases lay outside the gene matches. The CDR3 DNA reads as TGTGCCAGCAGTGGACAGGGAACGGGGGGGGCCAACGTCCTGACTTTC. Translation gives CASSGQGTGGANVLTF.

The CDR3 bases are TGTGCCATCAGTGAGTCATCCTTGAACACTGAAGCTTTCTTT. It is translated as CAISESSLNTEAFF. The rearrangement joins TRBV10-3 to TRBJ1-1; D remains unclear. V shed 0 bases and J shed 0 bases, with 5 bases lying between them. The CDR3 totals 14 residues. Germline V gene data show CDR1 as ENHRY and CDR2 as SYGVKD.

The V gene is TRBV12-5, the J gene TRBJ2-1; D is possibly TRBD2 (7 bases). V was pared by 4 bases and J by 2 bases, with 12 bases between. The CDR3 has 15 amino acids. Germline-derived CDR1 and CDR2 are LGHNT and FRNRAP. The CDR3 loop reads CASGYAGAAYNEQFF. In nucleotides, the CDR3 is TGTGCTAGTGGTTACGCGGGGGCCGCCTACAATGAGCAGTTCTTC.

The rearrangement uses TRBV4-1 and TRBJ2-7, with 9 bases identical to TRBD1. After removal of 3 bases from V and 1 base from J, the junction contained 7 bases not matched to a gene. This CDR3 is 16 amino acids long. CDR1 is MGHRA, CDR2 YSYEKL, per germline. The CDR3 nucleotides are TGCGCCAGCAGCCATCCCGCCGGGACAGGGTCCTACGAGCAGTACTTC. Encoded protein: CASSHPAGTGSYEQYF.

CDR3 coding DNA: TGTGCCAGCAGCCAACGTCCTGTAGGACTCAGGGGGGAGACCCAGTACTTC. Translated, it gives CASSQRPVGLRGETQYF. This chain connects TRBV14 to TRBJ2-5; 7 nucleotides line up with TRBD1. Trimming at V came to 2 bases and at J to 5 bases, leaving 14 bases not matched to a gene. The length of the CDR3 is 17 residues. CDR1 and CDR2 from the germline V gene are SGHDN and FVKESK. Looking up the rest from reference TRBV14 and TRBJ2-5 gives the full variable domain: EAGVTQFPSHSVIEKGQTVTLRCDPISGHDNLYWYRRVMGKEIKFLLHFVKESKQDESGMPNNRFLAERTGGTYSTLKVQPAELEDSGVYFCASSQRPVGLRGETQYFGPGTRLLVL.